One T cell receptor (beta chain) is described in this entry. Its target is not known. CDR1 is MDHEN and CDR2 is SYDVKM in the germline V gene. The CDR3 spans 13 residues. V was pared by 4 bases and J by 0 bases, with 6 bases between. The record originates from a study of cytomegalovirus exposure and HLA in healthy donors. Whole-study findings and limits: The authors later found most CMV-associated TCR beta chains appeared HLA-restricted. Accurate prediction of most subjects' HLA-A and HLA-B alleles from TCR beta sequences was reported.

A multiplex PCR was run with 60 Vbeta primers and 13 Jbeta primers. TCRdb keeps only in-frame clones here, not all; method: immunoSEQ multiplex PCR. The repertoire holds 95,000 to 100,000 clones, with under 85% as singletons. This TCR was sampled from a man aged 35-49 years in good health and CMV-seronegative. Material: PBMCs. This sequence joins TRBV28 and TRBJ1-1; D is undetermined. The DNA of the CDR3 is TGTGCCAGCAGTTCCACATTGAACACTGAAGCTTTCTTT. Its translation is CASSSTLNTEAFF.